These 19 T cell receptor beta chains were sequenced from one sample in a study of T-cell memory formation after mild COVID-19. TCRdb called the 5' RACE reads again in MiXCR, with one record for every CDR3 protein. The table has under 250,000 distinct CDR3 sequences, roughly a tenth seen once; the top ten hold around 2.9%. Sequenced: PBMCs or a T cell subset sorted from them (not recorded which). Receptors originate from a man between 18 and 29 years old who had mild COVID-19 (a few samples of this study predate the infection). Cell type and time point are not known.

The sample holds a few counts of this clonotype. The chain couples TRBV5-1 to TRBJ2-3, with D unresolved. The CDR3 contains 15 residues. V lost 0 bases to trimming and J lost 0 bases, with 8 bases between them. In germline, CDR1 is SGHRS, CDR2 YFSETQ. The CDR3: CASSLVPTSTDTQYF. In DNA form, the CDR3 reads TGCGCCAGCAGCTTGGTTCCAACTAGCACAGATACGCAGTATTTT.

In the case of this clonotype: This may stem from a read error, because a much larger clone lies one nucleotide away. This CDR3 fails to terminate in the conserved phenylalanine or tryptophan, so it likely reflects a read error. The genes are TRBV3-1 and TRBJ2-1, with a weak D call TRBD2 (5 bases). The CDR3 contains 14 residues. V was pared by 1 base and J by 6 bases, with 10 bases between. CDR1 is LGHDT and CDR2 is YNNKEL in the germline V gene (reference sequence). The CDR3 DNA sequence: TGTGCCAGCAGCCAAGGGCTAGAGGGCAATGAGCAGTTCTTA. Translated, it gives CASSQGLEGNEQFL.

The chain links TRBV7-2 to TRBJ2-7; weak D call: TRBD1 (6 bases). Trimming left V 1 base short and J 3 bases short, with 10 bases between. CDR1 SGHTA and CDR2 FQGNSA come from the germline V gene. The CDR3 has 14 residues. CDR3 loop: CASSLGQVHYEQYF. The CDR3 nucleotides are TGTGCCAGCAGCTTAGGACAGGTTCACTACGAGCAGTACTTC. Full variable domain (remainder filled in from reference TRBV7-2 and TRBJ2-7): GAGVSQSPSNKVTEKGKDVELRCDPISGHTALYWYRQSLGQGLEFLIYFQGNSAPDKSGLPSDRFSAERTGGSVSTLTIQRTQQEDSAVYLCASSLGQVHYEQYFGPGTRLTVT.

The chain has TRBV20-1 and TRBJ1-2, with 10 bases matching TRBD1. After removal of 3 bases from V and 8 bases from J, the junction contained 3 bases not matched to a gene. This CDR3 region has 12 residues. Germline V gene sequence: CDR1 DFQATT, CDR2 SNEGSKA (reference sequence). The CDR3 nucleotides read TGCAGTGCTAGTGACAGGGGGCTAGGCTACACCTTC. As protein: CSASDRGLGYTF.

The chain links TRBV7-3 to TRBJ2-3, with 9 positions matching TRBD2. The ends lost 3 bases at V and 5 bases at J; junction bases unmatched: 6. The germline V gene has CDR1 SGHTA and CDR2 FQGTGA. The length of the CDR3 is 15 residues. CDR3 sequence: CASSFQGSGGDTQYF. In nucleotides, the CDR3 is TGTGCCAGCAGCTTTCAAGGTAGCGGGGGAGATACGCAGTATTTT.

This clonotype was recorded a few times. CDR3 sequence: CASSSQGSSNEQYF. The CDR3 nucleotides read TGCGCCAGCAGCTCACAGGGATCCTCGAACGAGCAGTACTTC. The rearrangement joins TRBV5-1 to TRBJ2-7; possibly TRBD1 for D (6 bases). This CDR3 region has 14 residues. In germline, CDR1 is SGHRS, CDR2 YFSETQ. Trimming pared 3 bases from V and 5 bases from J, leaving 15 bases between.

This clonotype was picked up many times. The chain's CDR3 is CASSYYGGGGELFF. CDR3 DNA sequence: TGTGCCAGCAGTTACTACGGGGGAGGCGGGGAGCTGTTTTTT. The chain joins TRBV6-6 to TRBJ2-2; tentative D call: TRBD2 (6 bases). The CDR3 covers 14 residues. CDR1 and CDR2 from the germline V gene are MNHNY and SVGAGI (reference sequence). Trimming pared 1 base from V and 7 bases from J, leaving 10 bases between.

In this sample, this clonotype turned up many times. For the CDR3, the DNA is TGTGCCAGCAGCTTGGCAGGGGGGGAGCTGTTTTTT. Residues: CASSLAGGELFF. This sequence joins TRBV7-2 and TRBJ2-2, with D possibly matching TRBD1 (5 bases). Germline assignment: CDR1 SGHTA and CDR2 FQGNSA. There are 12 residues in the CDR3. Trimming took 3 bases from V and 8 from J, leaving 7 bases between them.

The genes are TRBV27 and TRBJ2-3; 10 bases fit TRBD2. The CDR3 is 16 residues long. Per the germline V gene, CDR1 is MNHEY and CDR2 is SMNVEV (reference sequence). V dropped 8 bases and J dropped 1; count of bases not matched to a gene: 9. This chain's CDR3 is CASGLAAASGTDTQYF. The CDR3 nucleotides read TGTGCCAGCGGACTAGCGGCGGCGTCAGGCACAGATACGCAGTATTTT.

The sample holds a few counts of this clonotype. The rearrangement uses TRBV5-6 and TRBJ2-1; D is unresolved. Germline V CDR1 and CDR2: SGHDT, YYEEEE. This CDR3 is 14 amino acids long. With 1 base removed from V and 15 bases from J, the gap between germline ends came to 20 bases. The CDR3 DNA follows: TGTGCCAGCAGCTTGAGGGATTATGCCCTAAGAGCGTTCTTC. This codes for CASSLRDYALRAFF.

As DNA, the CDR3 is TGTGCCAGCAGCTTCCTGGGGTTCCCAGAGACCCAGTACTTC. Its protein product is CASSFLGFPETQYF. The rearrangement links TRBV5-4 to TRBJ2-5; D not certain. Trimming left V 2 bases short and J 4 bases short, with 12 bases between. The germline V gene encodes CDR1 SGHNT and CDR2 YYREEE (reference sequence). The CDR3 has 14 amino acids.

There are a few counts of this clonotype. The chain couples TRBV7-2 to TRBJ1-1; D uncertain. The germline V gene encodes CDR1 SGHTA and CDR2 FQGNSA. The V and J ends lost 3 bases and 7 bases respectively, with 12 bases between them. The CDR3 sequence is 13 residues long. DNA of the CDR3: TGTGCCAGCAGCTTTCCTGGGGTGTATGAAGCTTTCTTT. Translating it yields CASSFPGVYEAFF.

CDR3 in DNA: TGCGCCAGCAGTGGGACAGGGGGTGCGGATACGCAGTATTTT. Translation: CASSGTGGADTQYF. This chain joins TRBV5-1 and TRBJ2-3; 11 bases match TRBD1. Germline assignment: CDR1 SGHRS and CDR2 YFSETQ. CDR3 length: 14 residues. J was trimmed by 6 bases and V by 5 bases; bases with no gene match: 5.

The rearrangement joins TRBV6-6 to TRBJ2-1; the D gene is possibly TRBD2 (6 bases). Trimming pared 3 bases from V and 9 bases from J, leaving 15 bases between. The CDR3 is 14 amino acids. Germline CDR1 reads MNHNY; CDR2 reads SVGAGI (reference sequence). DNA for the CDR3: TGTGCCAGCAGTTATGAGGCTAGGGGACTTGAGCAGTTCTTC. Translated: CASSYEARGLEQFF.

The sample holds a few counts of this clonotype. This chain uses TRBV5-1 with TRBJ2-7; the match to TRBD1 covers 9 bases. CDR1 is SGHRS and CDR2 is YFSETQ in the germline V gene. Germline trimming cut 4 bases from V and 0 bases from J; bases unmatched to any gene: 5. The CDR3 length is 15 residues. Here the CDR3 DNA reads TGCGCCAGCAGCCCCGGGACAGGGATCTCCTACGAGCAGTACGTC. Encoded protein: CASSPGTGISYEQYV.

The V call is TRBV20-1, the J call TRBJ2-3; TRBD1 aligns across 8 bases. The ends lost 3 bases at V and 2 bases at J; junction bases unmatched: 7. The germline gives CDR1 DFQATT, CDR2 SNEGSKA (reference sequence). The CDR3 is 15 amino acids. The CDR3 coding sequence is TGCAGTGCTAGCTCTTCGACAGGGGCCACAGATACGCAGTATTTT. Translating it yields CSASSSTGATDTQYF.

CDR3 sequence: CASSLGRGPDTQYF. Written as DNA, the CDR3 is TGTGCCAGCAGCTTAGGCAGGGGCCCAGATACGCAGTATTTT. This rearrangement joins TRBV11-3 to TRBJ2-3; D may be TRBD1 (6 bases). The CDR3 sequence is 14 residues long. In germline, CDR1 is SGHNT, CDR2 YENEEA. The V end lost 1 base, the J end lost 4 bases, and 9 bases lay between the germline ends. The entire variable domain, with the rest obtained from reference TRBV11-3 and TRBJ2-3, is as follows: EAGVVQSPRYKIIEKKQPVAFWCNPISGHNTLYWYLQNLGQGPELLIRYENEEAVDDSQLPKDRFSAERLKGVDSTLKIQPAELGDSAVYLCASSLGRGPDTQYFGPGTRLTVL.

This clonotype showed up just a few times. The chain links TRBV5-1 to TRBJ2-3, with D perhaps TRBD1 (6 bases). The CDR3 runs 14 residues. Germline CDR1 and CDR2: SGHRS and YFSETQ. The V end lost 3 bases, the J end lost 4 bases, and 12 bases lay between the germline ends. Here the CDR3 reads CASSSRGRADTQYF. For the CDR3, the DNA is TGCGCCAGCAGCTCCAGGGGCCGGGCAGATACGCAGTATTTT.

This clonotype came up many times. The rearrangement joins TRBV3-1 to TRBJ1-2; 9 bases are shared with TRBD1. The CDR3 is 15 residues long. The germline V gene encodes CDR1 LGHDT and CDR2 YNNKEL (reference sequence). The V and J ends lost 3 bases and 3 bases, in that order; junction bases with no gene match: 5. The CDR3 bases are TGTGCCAGCAGCCAGCTGGGACAGGGAGACTATGGCTACACCTTC. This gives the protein CASSQLGQGDYGYTF. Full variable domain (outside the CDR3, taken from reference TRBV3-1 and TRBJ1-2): DTAVSQTPKYLVTQMGNDKSIKCEQNLGHDTMYWYKQDSKKFLKIMFSYNNKELIINETVPNRFSPKSPDKAHLNLHINSLELGDSAVYFCASSQLGQGDYGYTFGSGTRLTVV.